This is a list of T cell receptor beta chains from one sample in a study of blood T cell repertoires in COVID-19. TCRdb's table, derived via immunoSEQ multiplex PCR, lists solely in-frame clones and lacks some. The sample records about 300,000 clones, around 83% being singletons. Sequenced sample: peripheral blood. Receptors originate from a woman aged 45 to 65 with acute or convalescent COVID-19. CDR3s include the opening cysteine and the closing phenylalanine or tryptophan. D genes are given only for firm matches. A clone size is listed for some rows: how often the clone was seen (once, few, many), or a class if it is expanded.

v_gene	abundance	d_gene	j_gene	CDR3aa	CDR3nt
TRBV19	-	-	TRBJ1-1	CASLDSNTEAFF	TGTGCCAGTTTAGATTCGAACACTGAAGCTTTCTTT
TRBV2	-	TRBD2	TRBJ2-1	CASSESLAFNNEQFF	TGTGCCAGCAGTGAATCACTAGCGTTCAACAATGAGCAGTTCTTC
TRBV4-1	-	-	TRBJ1-2	CASSPGTSKDYGYTF	TGCGCCAGCAGCCCCGGGACATCGAAAGACTATGGCTACACCTTC
TRBV29-1	few	-	TRBJ1-6	CSVSRGSDSPLHF	TGCAGCGTTTCCAGAGGTTCAGATTCACCCCTCCACTTT
TRBV27	-	TRBD2	TRBJ2-1	CASSSPGLATSSYNEQFF	TGTGCCAGCAGTTCTCCGGGACTAGCGACGAGCTCCTACAATGAGCAGTTCTTC
TRBV3-1/TRBV3-2	-	-	TRBJ2-2	CASSPGGMTGELFF	TGTGCCAGCAGTCCCGGGGGAATGACCGGGGAGCTGTTTTTT
TRBV19	few	TRBD1	TRBJ1-5	CASSIADRVVNQPQHF	TGTGCCAGTAGTATAGCTGACAGGGTGGTCAATCAGCCCCAGCATTTT
TRBV19	once	-	TRBJ1-2	CASSKWDTTNYGYTF	TGTGCCAGTAGTAAGTGGGACACAACTAACTATGGCTACACCTTC
TRBV2	-	TRBD1	TRBJ1-5	CASSEAAAGGSQPQHF	TGTGCCAGCAGTGAAGCAGCGGCAGGGGGAAGTCAGCCCCAGCATTTT
TRBV5-6	-	TRBD2	TRBJ2-1	CASSLAVAGGADEQFF	TGTGCCAGCAGCTTGGCTGTGGCGGGAGGAGCAGATGAGCAGTTCTTC
TRBV2	-	TRBD1	TRBJ2-7	CASSDPGQGSYEQYF	TGTGCCAGCAGCGACCCGGGACAGGGGTCCTACGAGCAGTACTTC
TRBV19	-	-	TRBJ1-1	CASAGGRQNGNTEAFF	TGTGCCAGTGCTGGAGGAAGGCAAAACGGGAACACTGAAGCTTTCTTT
TRBV4-3	-	-	TRBJ2-7	CASSQDRGGLSYEQYF	TGCGCCAGCAGCCAAGACAGGGGCGGGTTATCCTACGAGCAGTACTTC
TRBV2	-	TRBD1	TRBJ1-2	CASTFDRGFDYGYTF	TGTGCCAGCACATTCGACAGGGGGTTTGACTATGGCTACACCTTC
TRBV2	-	TRBD1	TRBJ1-5	CASRGRGINQPQHF	TGTGCCAGCAGGGGCAGGGGGATCAATCAGCCCCAGCATTTT
TRBV19	-	-	TRBJ1-5	CASSIDSGGGASNQPQHF	TGTGCCAGTAGTATAGACTCGGGCGGGGGTGCGAGCAATCAGCCCCAGCATTTT
TRBV27	once	-	TRBJ2-3	CASSLGRGLDTQYF	TGTGCCAGCAGTCTCGGACGGGGATTGGATACGCAGTATTTT
TRBV21-1	few	-	TRBJ2-1	CASIGTGDNEQFF	TGTGCCAGCATAGGGACAGGGGACAATGAGCAGTTCTTC
TRBV11-2	-	TRBD1	TRBJ1-2	CASSLAGTVTPYGYTF	TGTGCCAGCAGCTTAGCCGGGACAGTTACTCCCTATGGCTACACCTTC
TRBV15	many	-	TRBJ1-1	CATSRGPGLRNTEAFF	TGTGCCACCAGCAGAGGTCCGGGACTCCGGAACACTGAAGCTTTCTTT
TRBV6-1	-	-	TRBJ2-1	CASSENTDEQFF	TGTGCCAGCAGTGAAAACACAGACGAGCAGTTCTTC
TRBV29-1	-	-	TRBJ2-3	CSAPQDSTGSQYF	TGCAGCGCCCCCCAGGACTCCACGGGGTCGCAGTATTTT
TRBV3-1/TRBV3-2	once	-	TRBJ2-5	CASSQGSQRQETQYF	TGTGCCAGCAGCCAAGGTTCACAGAGACAAGAGACCCAGTACTTC
TRBV19	-	TRBD2	TRBJ2-1	CASSTLAGEYNEQFF	TGTGCCAGTAGTACCCTAGCGGGGGAGTACAATGAGCAGTTCTTC
TRBV11-1	-	TRBD1	TRBJ2-3	CASSLRQGVEDTQYF	TGTGCCAGCAGCTTACGACAGGGAGTGGAAGATACGCAGTATTTT
TRBV5-1	-	-	TRBJ2-7	CASSDGGGQGYEQYF	TGCGCCAGCAGCGACGGGGGAGGCCAGGGATACGAGCAGTACTTC
TRBV5-6	-	TRBD1	TRBJ2-7	CASSLFDRGDEQYF	TGTGCCAGCAGCTTGTTCGACAGGGGGGACGAGCAGTACTTC
TRBV5-1	-	TRBD2	TRBJ2-7	CASSPSSGRNEQYF	TGCGCCAGCAGCCCTTCCAGCGGGAGAAACGAGCAGTACTTC
TRBV29-1	-	-	TRBJ1-1	CSVDRQRNTEAFF	TGCAGCGTTGACCGCCAGCGGAACACTGAAGCTTTCTTT
TRBV30	-	-	TRBJ2-2	CAWGGESGELFF	TGTGCCTGGGGCGGTGAATCCGGGGAGCTGTTTTTT
TRBV6-2/TRBV6-3	-	TRBD1	TRBJ1-4	CASSKQGAQEKLFF	TGTGCCAGCAGTAAACAGGGGGCGCAAGAAAAACTGTTTTTT
TRBV6-6	-	TRBD1	TRBJ2-5	CASRPGQGGETQYF	TGTGCCAGCAGACCCGGACAGGGCGGAGAGACCCAGTACTTC
TRBV18	-	-	TRBJ2-2	CASAGQRNTGELFF	TGTGCCAGCGCGGGACAGCGTAACACCGGGGAGCTGTTTTTT
TRBV4-3	few	-	TRBJ2-4	CASSQDLGGRAKNIQYF	TGCGCCAGCAGCCAAGATTTGGGGGGAAGAGCCAAAAACATTCAGTACTTC
TRBV10-1	-	TRBD2	TRBJ2-3	CASSVINAGADTQYF	TGCGCCAGCAGTGTGATAAACGCGGGGGCAGATACGCAGTATTTT
TRBV5-1	-	-	TRBJ1-2	CASSLDGYEVNGYTF	TGCGCCAGCAGCTTGGACGGATACGAGGTTAATGGCTACACCTTC
TRBV29-1	-	-	TRBJ1-1	CSVTDRASNTEAFF	TGCAGCGTTACGGACAGAGCCTCGAACACTGAAGCTTTCTTT
TRBV12-5	-	TRBD2	TRBJ2-2	CASGLAGGRNTGELFF	TGTGCTAGTGGCCTAGCGGGGGGGAGGAACACCGGGGAGCTGTTTTTT
TRBV9	-	-	TRBJ2-7	CASSPRQVLTYEQYF	TGTGCCAGCAGCCCTCGCCAGGTCCTAACCTACGAGCAGTACTTC
TRBV5-4	-	TRBD2	TRBJ2-3	CASSFAGTSGISDTQYF	TGTGCCAGCAGCTTTGCCGGGACTAGCGGGATATCAGATACGCAGTATTTT
TRBV6-5	-	-	TRBJ2-2	CASMARGDTGELFF	TGTGCCAGCATGGCCAGGGGGGACACCGGGGAGCTGTTTTTT